Shown below are 32 T cell receptor beta chains from a single sample sequenced in a study of blood T cell repertoires in COVID-19. The method was immunoSEQ multiplex PCR; TCRdb's version includes in-frame clones alone and lacks a portion of them. Of about 200,000 clones detected, over 80% appear once; the ten largest clones hold about 0.95%. Sequenced material: peripheral blood. These receptors all come from a man aged 55 to 70 with COVID-19, enrolled during active disease.

This rearrangement joins TRBV5-6 to TRBJ1-1; unclear D gene. V was pared by 0 bases and J by 1 base, with 7 bases between. Germline-derived CDR1 and CDR2 are SGHDT and YYEEEE. The CDR3 spans 14 residues. CDR3 bases: TGTGCCAGCAGCTTGGGCAGTTGGAACACTGAAGCTTTCTTT. Its translation is CASSLGSWNTEAFF.

This clone appeared once. The chain uses TRBV3-1 (or the pseudogene TRBV3-2) and TRBJ1-2, with unresolved D. V was pared by 1 base and J by 7 bases, with 13 bases between. The CDR3 is 14 amino acids. Germline assignment: CDR1 LGHDT and CDR2 YNNKEL (reference sequence). This CDR3 is CASSQGYGFLGYTF. The CDR3 region has the DNA TGTGCCAGCAGCCAAGGATACGGGTTTCTTGGCTACACCTTC.

This clone turned up a few times. The chain employs TRBV24-1 and TRBJ1-5, with D perhaps matching TRBD1 (5 bases). The germline V and J ends were trimmed by 0 bases and 7 bases, with 9 bases remaining between them. The CDR3 length is 14 residues. Looked up from germline, CDR1 is KGHDR and CDR2 is SFDVKD. As DNA, the CDR3 is TGTGCCACCAGTGATTTGTGGGGGGAACAGCCCCAGCATTTT. Its translation is CATSDLWGEQPQHF.

V is TRBV10-3 and J is TRBJ2-5; TRBD2 is a possible D gene (6 bases). Trimming stripped 0 bases from V and 4 bases from J, with 9 bases between. This CDR3 region has 14 residues. Germline lookup yields CDR1 ENHRY and CDR2 SYGVKD. DNA for the CDR3: TGTGCCATCAGTGAGTCCGGGGGTGGAGAGACCCAGTACTTC. Amino acids: CAISESGGGETQYF.

In its sample, this clone was seen a few times. This chain connects TRBV2 to TRBJ1-4; possible D gene TRBD1, 5 bases. The CDR3 is 15 amino acids. V was cut by 5 bases and J by 4 bases, with 14 bases left in between. Germline V lookup: CDR1 SNHLY, CDR2 FYNNEI. Here the CDR3 reads CASSPGGSYNEKLFF. The CDR3 DNA reads TGTGCCAGCAGTCCCGGGGGGTCTTATAATGAAAAACTGTTTTTT.

The chain couples TRBV12-5 to TRBJ1-1; 8 bases line up with TRBD1. The CDR3 totals 15 residues. The V gene's germline CDR1 is LGHNT and CDR2 FRNRAP. With 3 bases clipped from V and 1 base from J, the junction kept 4 bases outside the gene matches. The CDR3 DNA sequence: TGTGCTAGTGGTTTAAGGACAGGGAGGAACACTGAAGCTTTCTTT. This encodes CASGLRTGRNTEAFF.

The rearrangement links TRBV7-2 to TRBJ1-6, with D hard to call. CDR1 SGHTA and CDR2 FQGNSA come from the germline V gene. V gave up 1 base and J gave up 9 bases, with 13 bases separating them. There are 15 residues in the CDR3. The CDR3 loop is CASSLEGGFSSPLHF. The CDR3 nucleotides are TGTGCCAGCAGCTTAGAAGGAGGGTTTAGTTCACCCCTCCACTTT.

The chain carries TRBV12-3 or TRBV12-4 and TRBJ1-1, with TRBD1 as a possible D gene (5 bases). V lost 3 bases, J lost 9 bases, and 8 bases lay in between. There are 11 residues in the CDR3. CDR3 coding DNA: TGTGCCAGCAGTTTGACAGCGAAAGCTTTCTTT. The encoded protein is CASSLTAKAFF.

This chain links TRBV5-1 with TRBJ1-2, with D possibly being TRBD1 (6 bases). Trimming took 1 base from V and 3 from J, leaving 10 bases between them. The CDR3 consists of 14 residues. Per germline, CDR1 SGHRS and CDR2 YFSETQ. CDR3 in DNA: TGCGCCAGCAGCTTGAACAGGGACCACTATGGCTACACCTTC. Protein: CASSLNRDHYGYTF. The variable domain in full, completed from reference TRBV5-1 and TRBJ1-2, reads KAGVTQTPRYLIKTRGQQVTLSCSPISGHRSVSWYQQTPGQGLQFLFEYFSETQRNKGNFPGRFSGRQFSNSRSEMNVSTLELGDSALYLCASSLNRDHYGYTFGSGTRLTVV.

This chain links TRBV11-2 with TRBJ2-2; no definite D call. V was cut by 3 bases and J by 6 bases, with 11 bases left in between. The germline V gene encodes CDR1 SGHAT and CDR2 FQNNGV. This CDR3 contains 14 residues. CDR3 DNA sequence: TGTGCCAGCAGCTTCCGGGTATCGGCCGGGGAGCTGTTTTTT. Protein sequence: CASSFRVSAGELFF.

V usage is TRBV7-9 and J usage is TRBJ1-2; a possible D gene is TRBD1 (5 bases). Germline CDR1 reads SEHNR; CDR2 reads FQNEAQ (reference sequence). This CDR3 comprises 16 residues. Trimming left V 4 bases short and J 3 bases short, with 18 bases between. The CDR3, as DNA: TGTGCCAGCAGCTCCTGGTCGGGGGGTCGTGACTATGGCTACACCTTC. Protein product: CASSSWSGGRDYGYTF.

V usage is TRBV3-1 (or the pseudogene TRBV3-2) and J usage is TRBJ1-5, with D hard to call. This CDR3 is built from 13 residues. Between the trimmed V and J ends, which lost 7 bases and 7 bases, there was a span of 14 bases. CDR1 and CDR2 (germline): LGHDT, YNNKEL (reference sequence). The CDR3 bases are TGTGCCAGCACGTCCGGGTTCGGGCAGCCCCAGCATTTT. The encoded protein is CASTSGFGQPQHF.

This clone was counted a few times. Other DNA sequences from this sample encode an identical CDR3 as well. This rearrangement joins TRBV10-3 to TRBJ1-2; 8 nucleotides align to TRBD1. V gave up 7 bases and J gave up 3 bases; unmatched junction bases: 4. The CDR3 contains 13 residues. CDR1 is ENHRY and CDR2 is SYGVKD in the germline V gene. CDR3 coding DNA: TGTGCCATCAATCCAGGGGGCGACTATGGCTACACCTTC. Translation gives CAINPGGDYGYTF.

This clone was observed a few times. The chain recombines TRBV3-1 (or the pseudogene TRBV3-2) with TRBJ2-7, with 7 bases aligning to TRBD1. The germline gives CDR1 LGHDT, CDR2 YNNKEL (reference sequence). J was trimmed by 0 bases and V by 4 bases; bases with no gene match: 18. The CDR3 consists of 19 residues. CDR3 nucleotide sequence: TGTGCCAGCAGCCCCCGACAGGGCGAGTATGGATTGAACTCCTACGAGCAGTACTTC. Protein product: CASSPRQGEYGLNSYEQYF.

The V call is TRBV27, the J call TRBJ1-2; D possibly corresponds to TRBD1 (5 bases). Germline CDR1 MNHEY, CDR2 SMNVEV (reference sequence). V was pared by 2 bases and J by 6 bases, with 10 bases between. The CDR3 is 13 amino acids. The DNA for the CDR3 is TGTGCCAGCAGTTTAGAGGCAGGGAATGGCTACACCTTC. This translates into CASSLEAGNGYTF.

The chain has TRBV3-1 (or the pseudogene TRBV3-2) and TRBJ1-6; D uncertain. Germline assignment: CDR1 LGHDT and CDR2 YNNKEL (reference sequence). With 6 bases removed from V and 7 bases from J, the gap between germline ends came to 13 bases. The CDR3 runs to 14 residues. For the CDR3, the DNA is TGTGCCAGCAGTAGCGTACACATGAATTCACCCCTCCACTTT. Translating gives CASSSVHMNSPLHF.

The chain combines TRBV7-2 with TRBJ1-2, with TRBD1 matching 10 bases. Per germline, CDR1 SGHTA and CDR2 FQGNSA. The CDR3 totals 15 residues. V lost 7 bases, J lost 6 bases, and 11 bases stayed unmatched. As DNA, the CDR3 is TGTGCCAGCACCGTGGACAGGGGGGGCTTCAATGGCTACACCTTC. Translation: CASTVDRGGFNGYTF. The variable domain in full, completed from reference TRBV7-2 and TRBJ1-2, reads GAGVSQSPSNKVTEKGKDVELRCDPISGHTALYWYRQSLGQGLEFLIYFQGNSAPDKSGLPSDRFSAERTGGSVSTLTIQRTQQEDSAVYLCASTVDRGGFNGYTFGSGTRLTVV.

The chain links TRBV2 to TRBJ2-5, with TRBD2 as a possible D gene (6 bases). The germline V gene has CDR1 SNHLY and CDR2 FYNNEI. With 4 bases removed from V and 2 bases from J, the gap between germline ends came to 23 bases. This CDR3 contains 18 residues. The CDR3 region is CASSGSGVTGEKQETQYF. The CDR3, as DNA: TGTGCCAGCAGTGGATCCGGGGTAACGGGAGAGAAACAAGAGACCCAGTACTTC.

This clone was counted a single time. The genes are TRBV7-8 and TRBJ1-1, with a tentative D call TRBD1 (5 bases). The length of the CDR3 is 14 residues. Trimming removed 5 bases at V and 1 base at J, with 11 bases between. Looked up from germline, CDR1 is SGHVS and CDR2 is FQNEAQ. The CDR3 spells CASSRDRANTEAFF. CDR3 DNA: TGTGCCAGCAGCCGAGACAGAGCGAACACTGAAGCTTTCTTT.

This chain's CDR3 is CASSSGGYSYEQYF. The CDR3 coding sequence is TGTGCCAGCAGTTCAGGAGGATACTCCTACGAGCAGTACTTC. This chain links TRBV6-5 with TRBJ2-7; weak D call: TRBD2 (5 bases). The CDR3 spans 14 residues. The V end was cut by 4 bases, the J end by 0 bases, with 10 bases between. Germline-derived CDR1 and CDR2 are MNHEY and SVGAGI.

The chain links TRBV4-2 to TRBJ1-6, with 7 bases matching TRBD1. The CDR3 extends over 14 amino acids. From germline, CDR1 is LGHNA and CDR2 YNFKEQ. Trimming at V came to 3 bases and at J to 7 bases, leaving 3 bases not matched to a gene. The DNA of the CDR3 is TGTGCCAGCAGCCATGGGACAGAGAATTCACCCCTCCACTTT. The encoded protein is CASSHGTENSPLHF.

The chain has TRBV25-1 and TRBJ2-5; D uncertain. Germline V CDR1 and CDR2: MGHDK, SYGVNS. Trimming pared 5 bases from V and 0 bases from J, leaving 4 bases between. The CDR3 runs to 12 residues. The CDR3 is CASSLYQETQYF. The CDR3 region has the DNA TGTGCCAGCAGTCTATACCAAGAGACCCAGTACTTC.

This clone was picked up a small number of times. This chain connects TRBV7-2 to TRBJ1-5, with D tentatively TRBD1 (5 bases). The CDR3 contains 14 residues. Germline values: CDR1 SGHTA, CDR2 FQGNSA. V was trimmed by 1 base and J by 9 bases, leaving 13 bases between them. CDR3 coding DNA: TGTGCCAGCAGCTTAGGAGGCACAGGCAGGCCCCAGCATTTT. Translated, it gives CASSLGGTGRPQHF. The entire variable domain, with the rest obtained from reference TRBV7-2 and TRBJ1-5, is as follows: GAGVSQSPSNKVTEKGKDVELRCDPISGHTALYWYRQSLGQGLEFLIYFQGNSAPDKSGLPSDRFSAERTGGSVSTLTIQRTQQEDSAVYLCASSLGGTGRPQHFGDGTRLSIL.

This chain links TRBV5-4 with TRBJ2-5; D ambiguous. Germline V gene data show CDR1 as SGHNT and CDR2 as YYREEE (reference sequence). This CDR3 is built from 15 residues. V lost 0 bases and J 5 bases, leaving 14 bases between the germline ends. The CDR3 region has the DNA TGTGCCAGCAGCTTGGATTTTCTCGGCGGCGAGACCCAGTACTTC. This translates into CASSLDFLGGETQYF. The full variable domain, in which reference TRBV5-4 and TRBJ2-5 provide the parts outside the CDR3, is ETGVTQSPTHLIKTRGQQVTLRCSSQSGHNTVSWYQQALGQGPQFIFQYYREEENGRGNFPPRFSGLQFPNYSSELNVNALELDDSALYLCASSLDFLGGETQYFGPGTRLLVL.

This chain joins TRBV6-2 or TRBV6-3 and TRBJ2-1; 8 bases line up with TRBD1. The CDR3 length is 19 residues. From germline, CDR1 is MNHEY and CDR2 SVGEGT. The junction had 17 bases not matched to a gene; V was cut back by 0 bases and J by 7 bases. The CDR3 loop reads CASSYSARKTGEKRNEQFF. CDR3 DNA sequence: TGTGCCAGCAGTTACTCGGCCCGTAAGACAGGGGAAAAACGGAATGAGCAGTTCTTC.

This clone came up once. This chain links TRBV9 with TRBJ1-4, with 8 nucleotides matching TRBD1. Germline V CDR1 and CDR2: SGDLS, YYNGEE. This CDR3 has 15 residues. V lost 2 bases, J lost 8 bases, and 8 bases stayed unmatched. The CDR3 DNA reads as TGTGCCAGCAGCGTCGGAGACAGGGGAAGGGAAAAACTGTTTTTT. It codes for CASSVGDRGREKLFF.

This sequence joins TRBV20-1 and TRBJ2-7; the D gene is possibly TRBD2 (5 bases). The germline V gene has CDR1 DFQATT and CDR2 SNEGSKA (reference sequence). Trimming took off 5 bases at V and 3 bases at J, with 8 bases between the two ends. This CDR3 is built from 11 residues. CDR3 protein: CSAWTGYEQYF. Written as DNA, the CDR3 is TGCAGTGCTTGGACTGGCTACGAGCAGTACTTC.

The gene calls are TRBV6-4 and TRBJ2-3; the match to TRBD1 covers 10 bases. Looked up from germline, CDR1 is MRHNA and CDR2 is SNTAGT. After removal of 4 bases from V and 6 bases from J, the junction contained 10 bases not matched to a gene. The CDR3 has 16 residues. The CDR3 DNA reads as TGTGCCAGCAGTGCCCACGGACAGGGGGTATCCGATACGCAGTATTTT. This translates into CASSAHGQGVSDTQYF.

The V and J genes are TRBV9 and TRBJ2-5; D gene unclear. Trimming removed 4 bases from V and 2 bases from J, with 3 bases in between. The CDR3 runs 11 residues. Germline lookup yields CDR1 SGDLS and CDR2 YYNGEE. DNA for the CDR3: TGTGCCAGCAGCTCTCAAGAGACCCAGTACTTC. The encoded protein is CASSSQETQYF.

CDR3 sequence: CATRTGGVDTGELFF. As DNA, the CDR3 is TGTGCCACCAGAACCGGGGGGGTTGACACCGGGGAGCTGTTTTTT. The chain carries TRBV24-1 and TRBJ2-2; TRBD2 agrees at 8 bases. The J segment lost 3 bases and the V segment lost 7 bases, leaving 6 bases of the junction unmatched. The CDR3 covers 15 residues. Germline-derived CDR1 and CDR2 are KGHDR and SFDVKD.

This clone was counted a few times. The V and J genes are TRBV14 and TRBJ1-1, with 8 nucleotides matching TRBD1. J gave up 3 bases and V 5 bases, and 8 bases lay outside the gene matches. The CDR3 is made up of 15 amino acids. Germline assignment: CDR1 SGHDN and CDR2 FVKESK. In DNA, the CDR3 is TGTGCCAGCAGCATTCGGACAGGGTGGGACACTGAAGCTTTCTTT. Translated: CASSIRTGWDTEAFF.

V and J are TRBV7-9 and TRBJ2-7, with TRBD1 matching over 7 bases. Germline values: CDR1 SEHNR, CDR2 FQNEAQ (reference sequence). The J segment lost 7 bases and the V segment lost 4 bases, leaving 13 bases of the junction unmatched. The CDR3 is made up of 15 amino acids. The CDR3 spells CASSSPTGLSEEQYF. CDR3 DNA sequence: TGTGCCAGCAGCTCCCCGACAGGGTTATCGGAGGAGCAGTACTTC. The full variable domain, its missing parts supplied by reference TRBV7-9 and TRBJ2-7, is DTGVSQNPRHKITKRGQNVTFRCDPISEHNRLYWYRQTLGQGPEFLTYFQNEAQLEKSRLLSDRFSAERPKGSFSTLEIQRTEQGDSAMYLCASSSPTGLSEEQYFGPGTRLTVT.